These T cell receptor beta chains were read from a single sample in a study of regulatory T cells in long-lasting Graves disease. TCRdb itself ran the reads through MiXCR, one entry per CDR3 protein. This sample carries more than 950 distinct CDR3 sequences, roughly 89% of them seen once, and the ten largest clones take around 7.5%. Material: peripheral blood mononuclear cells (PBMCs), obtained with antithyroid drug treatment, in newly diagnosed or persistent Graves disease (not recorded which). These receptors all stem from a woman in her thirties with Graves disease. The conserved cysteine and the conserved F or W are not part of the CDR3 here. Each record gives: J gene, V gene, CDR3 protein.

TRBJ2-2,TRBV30,AWSVLGQVSGELF
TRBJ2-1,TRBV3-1,ASSHPFLTSSYNEQF
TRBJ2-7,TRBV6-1,ASSTGGLSYEQY
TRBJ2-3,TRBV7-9,ASSSTGWTDTQY
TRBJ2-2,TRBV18,ASSPGVTGELF
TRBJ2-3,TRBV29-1,SGRADTQY
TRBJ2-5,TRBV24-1,ATSDSRGTGRKETQY
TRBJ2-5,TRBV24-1,ATSGTGRGARETQY
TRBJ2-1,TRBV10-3,AIREEGEGNEQF
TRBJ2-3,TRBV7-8,ASSLGFARTDTQY
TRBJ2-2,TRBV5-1,ASSLGDIGELF
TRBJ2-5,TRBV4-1,ASSHAGLQETQY
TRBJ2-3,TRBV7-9,ASSLIRGAADTQY
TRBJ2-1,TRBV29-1,SVGGGSGRNNEQF
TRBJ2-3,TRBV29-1,SVAGRLQDTQY
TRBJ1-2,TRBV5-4,ASSLEGRGAANYGYT
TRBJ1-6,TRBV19,ASSISTGGAVAPLH
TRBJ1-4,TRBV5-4,ASSMNQGANEKLF
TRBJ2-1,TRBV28,ASSSPTSVYNEQF
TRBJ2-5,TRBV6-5,ASSYLQQVETQY
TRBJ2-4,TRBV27,ASSRLAENIQY
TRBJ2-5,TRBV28,ASSLSGREGTQY
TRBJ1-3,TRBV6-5,ALGNNGPTQLAGNTIY
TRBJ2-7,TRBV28,ASSLGTSGYEQY
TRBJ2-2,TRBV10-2,ASSEWGTGATGELF
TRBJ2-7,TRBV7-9,ASSPDLAGAIDEQY
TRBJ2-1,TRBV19,ASMDSGGRSYNEQF
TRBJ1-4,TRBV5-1,ASSLTSGPYEKLF
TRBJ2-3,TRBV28,ASSRDFTDTQY
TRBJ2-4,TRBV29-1,SVGTGILAKNIQY
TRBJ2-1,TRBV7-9,ASSFGISNEQF
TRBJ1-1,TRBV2,ASSELRTGSTEAF
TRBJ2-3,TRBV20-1,SARGGTSGG
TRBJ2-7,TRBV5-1,ASSLDRSYEQY
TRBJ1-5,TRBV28,ASSLSVSNQPQH
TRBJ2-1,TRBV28,ASSLLAPRANEQF
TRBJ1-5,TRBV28,ASSWGPSQPQH
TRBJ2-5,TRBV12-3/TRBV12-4,ASSLVAETQY
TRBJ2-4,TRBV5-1,ASSLWGPASEAKNIQY
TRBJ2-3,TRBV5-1,ASSSLGGGGTDTQY
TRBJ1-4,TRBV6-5,ASSVATNEKLF
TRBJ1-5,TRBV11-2,ASSFQGGQPQH